One sample yielded the 17 T cell receptor delta chains listed below, sequenced in a study of γδ T cells in repeated Plasmodium falciparum infection. TCRdb re-processed the multiplex PCR reads via CATT. The sample holds about 51,000 delta-chain clones, about 1.9% seen once. Bulk repertoires came from Vgamma9/Vdelta2+ or Vdelta2-negative gammadelta T cells flow-sorted from PBMC. The sample taken for sequencing was gamma-delta T cells from blood. The receptor set was obtained from a pool of human donors (malaria-infected and uninfected, not separated).

Points on this clone: Translating this DNA gives a protein that differs at residue 13 from the TCRdb one, which belongs to a much larger clone; a read error is likely, and the protein shown is this translation. This CDR3 is CALGELNPKVGIQLTIVTDKLIF. CDR3 DNA: TGTGCTCTTGGGGAACTGAACCCAAAGGTGGGGATACAGTTAACAATCGTTACCGATAAACTCATCTTT. The rearrangement joins TRDV1 to TRDJ1; 8 bases are shared with TRDD3. TCRdb does not report a J gene; here it was assigned by matching the DNA to germline references. Germline CDR1 and CDR2: TSWWSYY and QGS. Trimming cost V 0 bases and J 2 bases; bases outside gene matches: 26. CDR3 size: 23 residues.

As regards this clone: A far larger clone is one base from this, pointing to a likely read error. The same CDR3 is also encoded by other DNA sequences in this sample. The gene calls are TRDV1 and TRDJ2; TRDD3 matches 8 bases. TCRdb lists no J gene, so it was determined here by aligning the DNA to germline. CDR1 is TSWWSYY, CDR2 QGS, per germline. J gave up 0 bases and V 0 bases, and 18 bases lay outside the gene matches. CDR3 length equals 22 residues. The DNA for the CDR3 is TGTGCTCTTGGGGAACTAGGTTCCTCCTACGTGGGATACGCGCCTTTGACAGCACAACTCTTCTTT. Its translation is CALGELGSSYVGYAPLTAQLFF.

Remarks on this clone: TCRdb's listed protein matches a much larger clone and diverges from this DNA's translation at residue 16, likely through a read error; the protein shown comes from the DNA. The chain carries TRDV2 and TRDJ1, with 13 bases matching TRDD3. The J gene, absent from TCRdb, was called here by matching the DNA to germline. CDR3 length: 22 residues. The germline CDR1 and CDR2 sequences are GEAIGNYY and EKD. V was clipped by 0 bases and J by 4 bases; unmatched bases: 22. The CDR3 loop is CACDTVLTGGYAKKKQSDKLIF. The CDR3 DNA reads TGTGCCTGTGACACCGTCTTAACTGGGGGATACGCTAAGAAAAAGCAGAGCGATAAACTCATCTTT.

This clone was seen ten or more times. The TCRdb record carries a much larger clone's protein, which differs from this DNA's translation at residue 15; a read error is the likely cause, and the protein listed here is the DNA translation. V usage is TRDV1 and J usage is TRDJ4; D might be TRDD2 (8 bases). TCRdb gives no J gene; it was assigned here by matching the DNA to germline. The CDR3 contains 21 residues. The germline V and J ends were trimmed by 5 bases and 0 bases, with 34 bases remaining between them. Germline V gene data show CDR1 as TSWWSYY and CDR2 as QGS. The CDR3 is CALGPYFLHVLGIAIARPLIF. In nucleotides, the CDR3 is TGTGCTCTTGGGCCTTACTTCCTACACGTACTGGGGATCGCAATAGCCAGACCCCTGATCTTT.

This clone was counted ten times or more. The rearrangement uses TRDV1 and TRDJ1, with 7 bases lining up with TRDD3. Germline CDR1 is TSWWSYY and CDR2 is QGS. With 5 bases clipped from V and 1 base from J, the junction kept 19 bases outside the gene matches. CDR3 length equals 19 residues. The CDR3 nucleotides read TGTGCTCTTGGGTTGAAAGTTGCTACCTGGGGGCCCCCCACCGATAAACTCATCTTT. It codes for CALGLKVATWGPPTDKLIF.

This clone has more than one count but fewer than ten. It is likely a read error: a sequence one base away is far more abundant. The sample contains more than one DNA sequence encoding this CDR3. The chain joins TRDV1 to TRDJ1; TRDD3 matches 12 bases. Matching the DNA to germline supplied the J gene, which TCRdb does not give. The CDR3 spans 22 residues. Trimming cost V 3 bases and J 2 bases; bases outside gene matches: 22. CDR1 and CDR2 (germline): TSWWSYY, QGS. CDR3 sequence reads: CALGDSRLTYWGIQIRTDKLIF. The CDR3, as DNA: TGTGCTCTTGGGGACTCACGCCTTACGTACTGGGGGATACAGATCAGGACCGATAAACTCATCTTT.

This clone has just a few counts. TCRdb pairs this DNA with a much larger clone's protein that differs at residue 7, likely a read error; the protein shown was translated from the DNA. The CDR3 sequence is CALGKFTLLPWGTKIPRYTDKLIF. CDR3 sequence (DNA): TGTGCCCTGGGCAAATTCACACTTCTCCCCTGGGGGACAAAAATCCCGAGGTACACCGATAAACTCATCTTT. The chain has TRDV1 and TRDJ1, with 8 nucleotides matching TRDD3. Germline CDR1 is TSWWSYY and CDR2 is QGS. This CDR3 contains 24 residues.

At least ten counts were recorded for this clone. A single base is all that separates this from a far larger clone, so a read error is likely. Within the sample, other DNA sequences also encode this same CDR3. The V gene is TRDV2, but the J gene lacks a call; the table's D call of TRDD3 was not tested on the DNA. The length of the CDR3 is 20 residues. In germline, CDR1 is GEAIGNYY, CDR2 EKD. The CDR3 DNA reads as TGTGCCTGTGACACCCTCCAGGTGGGTACTGGTGGTCAATACACCGATAAGCTCATCTTT. Encoded protein: CACDTLQVGTGGQYTDKLIF.

In this sample, this clone turned up many times. This DNA translates differently at residue 5 from the TCRdb protein, which is that of a much larger clone; a read error is likely, and the protein shown is the DNA's own translation. The V call is TRDV2, the J call TRDJ1; 8 nucleotides agree with TRDD3. TCRdb is silent on the J gene; assignment here came from matching the DNA to germline. V gave up 2 bases and J gave up 2 bases; unmatched junction bases: 18. The length of the CDR3 is 19 residues. Germline V CDR1 and CDR2: GEAIGNYY, EKD. This CDR3 reads CACDIVGGIREEKTDKLIF. CDR3 bases: TGTGCCTGTGACATCGTAGGAGGGATACGCGAAGAGAAAACCGATAAACTCATCTTT.

This clone occurred a few times. A far more abundant clone sits one base away, making this likely a read error. At the DNA level, this CDR3 is encoded by other sequences in the same sample as well. CDR3 in DNA: TGTGCCTTTACAAGGAATACCGATAAACTCATCTTT. Translated: CAFTRNTDKLIF. The rearrangement links TRDV3 to TRDJ1; D not resolved. The J gene is not listed in TCRdb, so it was assigned here from a DNA match to germline. Germline assignment: CDR1 TVYSNPD and CDR2 GDNSRS (reference sequence). Trimming removed 1 base at V and 2 bases at J, with 8 bases between. CDR3 size: 12 residues.

A remark on this clone: This probably arose from a read error, given a far larger clone one base away. The sample holds other DNA sequences that translate to the same CDR3. J is TRDJ1 and V is TRDV3; 11 nucleotides agree with TRDD3. The V segment lost 2 bases and the J segment 10 bases; nucleotides outside the gene matches: 15. CDR1 and CDR2 (germline): TVYSNPD, GDNSRS (reference sequence). The CDR3 is 15 amino acids. DNA for the CDR3: TGTGCCTTTTCGCCACTGGGGGATATGCGGCCAGGACTCATCTTT. Translated: CAFSPLGDMRPGLIF. Supplemented by reference TRDV3 and TRDJ1, the full variable domain reads CDKVTQSSPDQTVASGSEVVLLCTYDTVYSNPDLFWYRIRPDYSFQFVFYGDNSRSEGADFTQGRFSVKHILTQKAFHLVISPVRTEDSATYYCAFSPLGDMRPGLIFGKGTRVTVEP.

In this sample, this clone turned up a few times. TCRdb's listed protein matches a much larger clone and diverges from this DNA's translation at residue 6, likely through a read error; the protein shown comes from the DNA. The V gene is TRDV1, the J gene TRDJ4, with 13 bases identical to TRDD3. TCRdb lists no J gene, so it was determined here by aligning the DNA to germline. The CDR3 has 24 residues. V was pared by 1 base and J by 2 bases, with 28 bases of the junction left unmatched. Germline CDR1 and CDR2: TSWWSYY and QGS. DNA of the CDR3: TGTGCTCTTGGGGAACCAACTTTTCCGCTTCCTACGGGTCCTACTGGGGGATACGCGAGACCCCTGATCTTT. As protein: CALGEPTFPLPTGPTGGYARPLIF.

This clone was recorded at least ten times. The mismatch at residue 13 between this DNA's translation and the TCRdb protein of a much larger clone likely reflects a read error; the protein shown is translated from the DNA. The CDR3 spells CACDSLGMNTDKPIF. The CDR3 nucleotides read TGTGCCTGTGATTCACTGGGGATGAACACCGATAAACCCATCTTT. The V gene call reads TRDV2; no J gene was called; the table's D call, TRDD3, was not checked against the DNA. This CDR3 spans 15 amino acids. CDR1 is GEAIGNYY, CDR2 EKD, per germline.

On this clone: TCRdb's protein for this DNA is that of a much larger clone and differs from the translation at residue 15, likely a read error; the protein shown is the DNA translation. For the CDR3, the DNA is TGTGCCTTTATCCCTTTTTTAGTGAAGGGTTATACTGGGGGACACCCTCCGGGAGTTGGCGATAAACTCATCTTT. As protein: CAFIPFLVKGYTGGHPPGVGDKLIF. The chain carries TRDV3 and TRDJ1, with 9 bases lining up with TRDD3. The J gene, left out of TCRdb, was set here by checking the DNA against germline. Per the germline V gene, CDR1 is TVYSNPD and CDR2 is GDNSRS (reference sequence). The length of the CDR3 is 25 residues. V was pared by 1 base and J by 4 bases, with 40 bases of the junction left unmatched.

Concerning this clone itself: The protein held in TCRdb is that of a much larger clone and does not match this DNA's translation at residue 5, likely because of a read error; the protein shown is translated from the DNA. The chain employs TRDV2 and TRDJ1; 11 bases fit TRDD3. TCRdb is silent on the J gene; assignment here came from matching the DNA to germline. CDR1 and CDR2 from the germline V gene are GEAIGNYY and EKD. There are 17 residues in the CDR3. Losses at the gene ends were 4 bases for V and 0 bases for J; bases not matched to a gene: 9. CDR3 in DNA: TGTGCCTGTGATGTACTGGGGGATAACCGATACACCGATAAACTCATCTTT. As protein: CACDVLGDNRYTDKLIF.

This clone was detected only a few times. TCRdb assigns this DNA the protein of a much larger clone, which departs from its translation at residue 16; this likely reflects a read error, and the protein shown comes from translating the DNA. The same CDR3 arises from other DNA sequences in this sample as well. The J gene is TRDJ1, the V gene TRDV1; perhaps TRDD3 as D (5 bases). TCRdb carries no J gene annotation; the J gene was assigned here by matching the DNA with germline. The CDR3 contains 19 residues. Germline CDR1 is TSWWSYY and CDR2 is QGS. CDR3 DNA sequence: TGTGCTCTTGGGGAACCCCACATTAATGCAGGGGGGCATACCGATAGACTCATCTTT. As protein: CALGEPHINAGGHTDRLIF.

In this sample, this clone turned up a few times. This likely traces to a read error, being one base from a far larger clone. Other DNA sequences in this specimen translate into the identical CDR3. Here the V gene is TRDV3, but the J gene went uncalled; the D call TRDD3 from the table was never checked on the DNA. Looked up from germline, CDR1 is TVYSNPD and CDR2 is GDNSRS (reference sequence). The CDR3 consists of 17 residues. The CDR3 DNA reads as TGTGCCTTTCACCGGTACTGGGGAATACGTCCAAATAGGTGGCTCATCTTT. Residues: CAFHRYWGIRPNRWLIF.